This T cell receptor beta chain was retrieved from a study of T cell repertoires in cytomegalovirus infection. Study background: Peptides in the study included HLA-C-restricted and HLA-B-restricted CMV epitopes. Shared public TCR beta signatures pointed to both CMV infection and a matching HLA type. Overall study findings and caveats: Identification of carriers of CMV plus the relevant HLA was achieved through cumulative public TCR beta family frequency. HLA-C-restricted CMV-specific TCR beta clonotypes prevailed in the ex vivo response.

MiXCR, run by TCRdb on the reads, gives a single entry per CDR3 protein. Of roughly 860,000 distinct CDR3 sequences detected, approximately 29% appear once; the ten largest clones hold 9.5% to 15%. This clonotype was observed a handful of times. What it binds is not known. The TCR sequence derives from a human donor in good health (CMV status not recorded). Some clones in this sample may be carry-over from other donors' samples. The sample was cultured CD8+ T cells from PBMCs, taken from culture after CMV antigen stimulation.

The CDR3, as DNA: TGTGCCAGCAGCGACTCAGGGGGCACCTCCTACAATGAGCAGTTCTTC. This sequence encodes CASSDSGGTSYNEQFF. The chain is built from TRBV6-5 and TRBJ2-1; TRBD1 agrees at 8 bases. Unmatched junction bases numbered 7, after V lost 6 bases and J lost 0 bases. The CDR3 loop spans 16 amino acids. Germline CDR1 is MNHEY and CDR2 is SVGAGI.